These 20 T cell receptor beta chains were sequenced from one sample in a study of T cell repertoires in cytomegalovirus infection. Antigens of these TCRs are unknown. Via MiXCR, TCRdb re-called the reads, giving one row per CDR3 protein. The sample yields 700,000 to 950,000 distinct CDR3 sequences, roughly 33% seen once. The sequencing used cultured CD8+ T cells from PBMCs, collected from culture after CMV antigen stimulation. Receptors were obtained from a human donor in good health (CMV status not recorded). Some clones in this sample may be carry-over from other donors' samples.

The rearrangement uses TRBV14 and TRBJ2-2, with 10 bases fitting TRBD1. CDR3 length equals 22 residues. V shed 4 bases and J 2 bases; nucleotides not matched to a gene: 22. In germline, CDR1 is SGHDN, CDR2 FVKESK. In DNA form, the CDR3 reads TGTGCCAGCAGCCGAGATGGGGGTTTAAAAACCGGACAGGGGGTAAACACCGGGGAGCTGTTTTTT. It translates to CASSRDGGLKTGQGVNTGELFF.

The chain has TRBV5-6 and TRBJ2-7; D is unresolved. Trimming removed 0 bases at V and 2 bases at J, with 12 bases between. CDR3 length: 15 amino acids. Germline lookup yields CDR1 SGHDT and CDR2 YYEEEE. CDR3: CASSLGRRYPYEQYF. The CDR3 DNA reads TGTGCCAGCAGCTTGGGACGCCGCTACCCCTACGAGCAGTACTTC.

The sample holds many counts of this clonotype. The V gene is TRBV7-9, the J gene TRBJ2-3; D not resolved. The CDR3 is 16 residues long. V lost 1 base to trimming and J lost 5 bases, with 16 bases between them. Germline V gives CDR1 SEHNR, CDR2 FQNEAQ (reference sequence). The CDR3 protein is CASSLVFAGFEDTQYF. CDR3 sequence (DNA): TGTGCCAGCAGCTTAGTTTTCGCTGGCTTTGAAGATACGCAGTATTTT.

J is TRBJ2-1 and V is TRBV19, with TRBD2 matching over 8 bases. The germline V gene has CDR1 LNHDA and CDR2 SQIVND (reference sequence). The CDR3 loop spans 13 amino acids. Trimming removed 5 bases from V and 8 bases from J; junction bases left unmatched: 5. The CDR3 is CASSSGGFYEQFF. CDR3 DNA: TGTGCCAGTAGTTCGGGAGGGTTCTATGAGCAGTTCTTC.

This clonotype was picked up a small number of times. The rearrangement uses TRBV10-2 and TRBJ2-1, with TRBD2 matching 7 bases. The V and J ends lost 6 bases and 6 bases, in that order; junction bases with no gene match: 5. Germline CDR1 WSHSY, CDR2 SAAADI. CDR3 size: 13 residues. As DNA, the CDR3 is TGCGCCAGCAGGGGGGACTACCCCAATGAGCAGTTCTTC. Protein: CASRGDYPNEQFF.

This clonotype was detected only a few times. The rearrangement uses TRBV25-1 and TRBJ1-6; 10 nucleotides match TRBD1. Germline values: CDR1 MGHDK, CDR2 SYGVNS. The CDR3 is 12 amino acids. Unmatched junction bases numbered 1, after V lost 7 bases and J lost 10 bases. CDR3 sequence: CASMTGGSPLHF. The CDR3, as DNA: TGTGCCAGCATGACAGGGGGCTCACCCCTCCACTTT.

This clonotype appeared many times. This sequence joins TRBV7-2 and TRBJ1-1, with D possibly matching TRBD1 (5 bases). Germline V gene lookup returns CDR1 SGHTA and CDR2 FQGNSA. This CDR3 has 15 amino acids. V lost 3 bases to trimming and J lost 0 bases, with 11 bases between them. The DNA of the CDR3 is TGTGCCAGCAGCTTTGGGGGAAGGATGAACACTGAAGCTTTCTTT. Translating gives CASSFGGRMNTEAFF.

This clonotype was picked up a small number of times. The chain uses TRBV25-1 and TRBJ2-1, with TRBD2 identical over 7 bases. Germline V gives CDR1 MGHDK, CDR2 SYGVNS. The CDR3 extends over 16 amino acids. The V gene end was trimmed by 2 bases and the J gene end by 3 bases; junction bases not matched to a gene: 7. DNA for the CDR3: TGTGCCAGCAGTGAAATGGCGAGCGGGGACTACAATGAGCAGTTCTTC. Translating gives CASSEMASGDYNEQFF.

This clonotype was counted only a few times. The CDR3, as DNA: TGTGCCAGCAGCTTAGGTCCGGGGACAGGGGGCGAGCAGTACGTC. Protein product: CASSLGPGTGGEQYV. The J gene is TRBJ2-7, the V gene TRBV7-8, with 11 bases aligning to TRBD1. Germline CDR1 reads SGHVS; CDR2 reads FQNEAQ. This CDR3 region has 15 residues. V lost 1 base and J lost 6; bases outside the gene matches: 5.

This clonotype was recorded many times. This sequence joins TRBV27 and TRBJ2-7, with a tentative D call TRBD1 (6 bases). The germline gives CDR1 MNHEY, CDR2 SMNVEV (reference sequence). The CDR3 has 15 residues. V was pared by 6 bases and J by 3 bases, with 18 bases between. DNA of the CDR3: TGTGCCAGCAGCTTTTCCCCGACAGGAGGCTACGAGCAGTACTTC. It is translated as CASSFSPTGGYEQYF.

This chain links TRBV6-5 with TRBJ1-6; maybe TRBD1 (6 bases). The CDR3 runs 15 residues. Trimming removed 0 bases at V and 7 bases at J, with 10 bases between. CDR1 MNHEY and CDR2 SVGAGI come from the germline V gene. In nucleotides, the CDR3 is TGTGCCAGCAGTTACTCGACAGGACGGAATTCACCCCTCCACTTT. Encoded protein: CASSYSTGRNSPLHF.

The sample holds one count of this clonotype. The V call is TRBV7-9, the J call TRBJ1-2; D not certain. The CDR3 covers 14 residues. Germline loops: CDR1 SEHNR, CDR2 FQNEAQ (reference sequence). V shed 1 base and J shed 5 bases, with 11 bases lying between them. The DNA for the CDR3 is TGTGCCAGCAGCTTAGGACCGAGGAAGTATGGCTACACCTTC. Protein sequence: CASSLGPRKYGYTF.

The chain joins TRBV10-3 to TRBJ2-1; the D is unclear. V was clipped by 11 bases and J by 8 bases, with 16 bases between them. CDR1 is ENHRY, CDR2 SYGVKD, per germline. The CDR3 sequence is 12 residues long. CDR3 residues: CACVASSHEQFF. The CDR3 DNA reads as TGTGCCTGTGTGGCCTCATCCCATGAGCAGTTCTTC.

This clonotype occurred a few times. V gene TRBV7-3 combines with J gene TRBJ2-1; the match to TRBD2 covers 8 bases. The CDR3 is 18 residues long. The germline V gene has CDR1 SGHTA and CDR2 FQGTGA. The J segment lost 0 bases and the V segment lost 4 bases, leaving 11 bases of the junction unmatched. CDR3 DNA sequence: TGTGCCAGCAGCTCCTTAGGGGTAGCGGGGAGCTCCTACAATGAGCAGTTCTTC. Translating it yields CASSSLGVAGSSYNEQFF. Supplemented by reference TRBV7-3 and TRBJ2-1, the full variable domain reads GAGVSQTPSNKVTEKGKYVELRCDPISGHTALYWYRQSLGQGPEFLIYFQGTGAADDSGLPNDRFFAVRPEGSVSTLKIQRTERGDSAVYLCASSSLGVAGSSYNEQFFGPGTRLTVL.

A few counts support this clonotype. This chain uses TRBV7-6 with TRBJ2-7; D is perhaps TRBD1 (6 bases). With 5 bases removed from V and 0 bases from J, the gap between germline ends came to 14 bases. Germline V gene lookup returns CDR1 SGHVS and CDR2 FNYEAQ. This CDR3 comprises 15 residues. CDR3 sequence (DNA): TGTGCCAGCAGCCCTGCCTTGGGGGCCTCCTACGAGCAGTACTTC. It is translated as CASSPALGASYEQYF.

As DNA, the CDR3 is TGCGCCAGCAGCTGGGGGACAAGGCCGACCTACGAGCAGTACTTC. This sequence encodes CASSWGTRPTYEQYF. V usage is TRBV5-1 and J usage is TRBJ2-7, with D perhaps matching TRBD1 (6 bases). CDR1 is SGHRS, CDR2 YFSETQ, per germline. This CDR3 region has 15 residues. V was trimmed by 3 bases and J by 2 bases, leaving 15 bases between them.

This rearrangement joins TRBV15 to TRBJ2-3; the match to TRBD2 covers 10 bases. The CDR3 extends over 18 amino acids. Germline CDR1 and CDR2: LNHNV and YYDKDF (reference sequence). V lost 0 bases to trimming and J lost 2 bases; unmatched junction nucleotides: 8. The CDR3 reads CATSRDVTSGDLTDTQYF. The CDR3 DNA follows: TGTGCCACCAGCAGAGATGTCACTAGCGGGGACCTCACAGATACGCAGTATTTT.

The J gene is TRBJ1-1, the V gene TRBV25-1; TRBD1 is a possible D gene (5 bases). CDR3 length equals 15 residues. Germline loops: CDR1 MGHDK, CDR2 SYGVNS. The germline V and J ends were trimmed by 1 base and 1 base, with 10 bases remaining between them. DNA of the CDR3: TGTGCCAGCAGTGAATGGGGCAGACGGAACACTGAAGCTTTCTTT. Translating gives CASSEWGRRNTEAFF.

There are a few counts of this clonotype. V is TRBV27 and J is TRBJ2-1; D is perhaps TRBD1 (6 bases). Germline V gene data show CDR1 as MNHEY and CDR2 as SMNVEV (reference sequence). The length of the CDR3 is 15 residues. Trimming took 10 bases from V and 0 from J, leaving 16 bases between them. In nucleotides, the CDR3 is TGTGCCACCTCAGGGGCCCATGGCTCCTACAATGAGCAGTTCTTC. Its translation is CATSGAHGSYNEQFF.

The gene calls are TRBV4-2 and TRBJ2-5; 10 nucleotides agree with TRBD2. V dropped 0 bases and J dropped 5; count of bases not matched to a gene: 6. The germline CDR1 and CDR2 sequences are LGHNA and YNFKEQ. CDR3 size: 16 residues. The CDR3 sequence is CASSQDPAGGLETQYF. The CDR3 DNA reads as TGTGCCAGCAGCCAAGATCCAGCGGGGGGGCTGGAGACCCAGTACTTC.